This T cell receptor (beta chain) was captured by sequencing in a study of cytomegalovirus exposure and HLA in healthy donors. Healthy bone marrow donors supplied every sample. CDR1 is MNHEY and CDR2 is SMNVEV in the germline V gene (reference sequence). CDR3 length equals 14 residues. With 7 bases clipped from V and 1 base from J, the junction kept 6 bases outside the gene matches. Study-wide points: Productive status was seen about 87% or about 30% of the time for most TCR beta V segments in an earlier analysis. Relative to equally common others, HLA-associated TCR beta chains showed greater clonal expansion in a later analysis. Confirmation in vitro established that a few CMV-associated chains were specific for CMV antigens.

Vbeta (60) and Jbeta (13) primers were used in the PCR. Repertoires were generated with immunoSEQ multiplex PCR, while TCRdb's copy carries only in-frame clones and drops some. Of about 130,000 clones in the sample, under 80% were seen once. This clone has only a few counts. What it binds is unknown. This receptor was taken from a middle-aged man in good health and CMV-seropositive. V and J are TRBV27 and TRBJ1-1; 7 bases agree with TRBD1. Material: PBMCs. The CDR3 coding sequence is TGTGCCAGCATCTCCCGGGACAGGAACACTGAAGCTTTCTTT. The encoded protein is CASISRDRNTEAFF.